This TCR beta chain originates from a study of blood T cell repertoires in COVID-19. Across the whole study: Sources were T cells, B-cell-depleted T cells, or PBMCs; the material itself was cDNA or gDNA.

The study drew participants aged about 18 to 95 years from 20 to 30 US areas. In the authors' methods: Using reference gene primer amplification, nucleated cell counts were estimated. Repertoires were generated with immunoSEQ multiplex PCR, while TCRdb's copy carries only in-frame clones and drops some. V, J and clone size reflect that table, while D and trimming were determined from the DNA. The sample shows 180,000 or so clones, about 80% of them seen only once. The J segment lost 1 base and the V segment lost 0 bases, leaving 5 bases of the junction unmatched. This CDR3 is built from 17 residues. Germline V gene lookup returns CDR1 SGDLS and CDR2 YYNGEE.

The V gene is TRBV9, the J gene TRBJ2-2, with 8 positions matching TRBD2. The sequencing sample was made of PBMCs or T cells enriched from blood (not recorded which). The receptor was isolated from a man between 60 and 75 years old who had been exposed to COVID-19. CDR3 sequence reads: CASSVDRLAKNTGELFF. In DNA, the CDR3 is TGTGCCAGCAGCGTAGACCGACTAGCGAAGAACACCGGGGAGCTGTTTTTT.